This note documents a single T cell receptor beta chain sequence. This entry is derived from a study of T cell changes during pregnancy in multiple sclerosis. Assay: immunoSEQ multiplex PCR; the TCRdb copy retains only in-frame clones and omits some. The sample has 100,000 to 130,000 clones, about 90% seen once. The input for sequencing was peripheral blood, taken in the third trimester of pregnancy. The clonotype originates from a female donor in good health, enrolled as a control in a pregnancy study.

CDR3 region: CASSPDSSSYNEQFF. The CDR3, as DNA: TGTGCCAGCAGCCCGGACAGCAGCTCCTACAATGAGCAGTTCTTC. The chain is built from TRBV7-2 and TRBJ2-1; possibly TRBD1 for D (6 bases). Between the trimmed V and J ends, which lost 5 bases and 0 bases, there was a span of 11 bases. Germline V gives CDR1 SGHTA, CDR2 FQGNSA. The CDR3 length is 15 residues.